The 8 T cell receptor beta chains given below trace back to one sample, sequenced in a study of T cells in Graves' hyperthyroidism and ophthalmopathy. Amplification yielded TCR beta CDR3 regions, with RNA transcripts as the source. HTBI primers drove first-round RT-PCR of the TCR CDR3. TCRdb reprocessed the multiplex PCR reads via MiXCR and lists one record per CDR3 protein. The repertoire holds roughly 99,000 distinct CDR3 sequences, with about 17% as singletons. Sequencing was performed on blood. The receptors come from a woman between 50 and 59 years old with Graves' hyperthyroidism.

This clonotype was counted at least ten times. DNA for the CDR3: TGTGCCAGCAGCGACTATAGAACTAATGAAAAACTGTTTTTT. Its translation: CASSDYRTNEKLFF. The rearrangement uses TRBV7-9 and TRBJ1-4; D is ambiguous. The germline V gene has CDR1 SEHNR and CDR2 FQNEAQ (reference sequence). Trimming took off 5 bases at V and 1 base at J, with 8 bases between the two ends. The CDR3 extends over 14 amino acids.

In its sample, this clonotype was seen many times. The rearrangement uses TRBV6-5 and TRBJ1-4; possible D gene TRBD1, 5 bases. The germline gives CDR1 MNHEY, CDR2 SVGAGI. Trimming pared 4 bases from V and 11 bases from J, leaving 20 bases between. CDR3 size: 15 residues. The CDR3 loop is CASSSTGPVEGKLFF. CDR3 nucleotides: TGTGCCAGCAGTTCAACAGGTCCGGTAGAGGGGAAACTGTTTTTT.

This clonotype has at least ten counts. The CDR3: CATGLAGADTQYF. DNA for the CDR3: TGTGCCACGGGACTAGCGGGAGCAGATACGCAGTATTTT. V and J are TRBV2 and TRBJ2-3; 14 bases fit TRBD2. Looked up from germline, CDR1 is SNHLY and CDR2 is FYNNEI. V shed 10 bases, J shed 4 bases, and the junction held 1 base outside the gene matches. This CDR3 has 13 amino acids.

This clonotype was picked up many times. A read error may produce the germline difference seen at one junction end. V and J are TRBV12-3 or TRBV12-4 and TRBJ2-3; TRBD2 agrees at 11 bases. The CDR3 is made up of 15 amino acids. CDR3 region: CASSIAGGPGDTQYF. CDR3 sequence (DNA): TGTGCCAGCAGTATAGCGGGAGGGCCTGGAGATACGCAGTATTTT.

This clonotype was picked up many times. The V and J genes are TRBV7-9 and TRBJ2-1; D remains ambiguous. The CDR3 extends over 13 amino acids. CDR1 SEHNR and CDR2 FQNEAQ come from the germline V gene (reference sequence). V lost 6 bases to trimming and J lost 10 bases, with 16 bases between them. The CDR3 region has the DNA TGTGCCAGCAGGATCTCGCTGGGATCCGAGCAGTTCTTC. Its translation is CASRISLGSEQFF.

Many counts were recorded for this clonotype. CDR3 coding DNA: TGTGCCAGCAGCCTTGCAAACAGGGGGGATACGCAGTATTTT. This translates into CASSLANRGDTQYF. V and J are TRBV28 and TRBJ2-3; 8 bases align to TRBD1. Germline CDR1 is MDHEN and CDR2 is SYDVKM. CDR3 size: 14 residues. V was pared by 6 bases and J by 6 bases, with 8 bases of the junction left unmatched.

This chain links TRBV6-5 with TRBJ2-2, with D possibly TRBD1 on 6 matching bases. In germline, CDR1 is MNHEY, CDR2 SVGAGI. V dropped 0 bases and J dropped 1 base, with 6 bases sitting between them. The CDR3 contains 15 residues. The CDR3 spells CASSYSTGNTGELFF. The CDR3 coding sequence is TGTGCCAGCAGTTACTCGACAGGGAACACCGGGGAGCTGTTTTTT.

This clonotype was recorded many times. The genes are TRBV9 and TRBJ1-4; D is unresolved. Looked up from germline, CDR1 is SGDLS and CDR2 is YYNGEE. V lost 4 bases and J 10 bases, leaving 17 bases between the germline ends. There are 14 residues in the CDR3. The CDR3 reads CASSPTQTVGKLFF. CDR3 in DNA: TGTGCCAGCAGCCCAACGCAGACCGTGGGAAAACTGTTTTTT.